What follows are 24 T cell receptor beta chains derived from one specimen sequenced in a study of T cell repertoires in cytomegalovirus infection (dated by TCRdb to the late 2010s). Sequenced on an Illumina HiSeq 1500. TCRdb handled the public reads itself, with Q25 trimming in fastp and clone calling in MiXCR, and kept productive beta chains. One record per CDR3 amino acid sequence lists the most common genes and DNA. This sample holds some 220,000 distinct CDR3 sequences; roughly an eighth were observed only once. Clones ranked in the top ten supply around 1.6% of the sample. The sequenced material came from PBMCs. Receptor source: a human donor in good health (CMV status not recorded). Some clones in this sample may be carry-over from other donors' samples.

The chain is built from TRBV25-1 and TRBJ2-5, with 8 bases matching TRBD1. CDR3 size: 15 residues. J gave up 4 bases and V 4 bases, and 8 bases lay outside the gene matches. Germline CDR1 is MGHDK and CDR2 is SYGVNS. The CDR3 loop reads CASSGSPGGGETQYF. In nucleotides, the CDR3 is TGTGCCAGCAGTGGCTCTCCAGGGGGCGGAGAGACCCAGTACTTC.

This clonotype was seen a few times. The J gene is TRBJ1-2, the V gene TRBV4-1, with 7 bases identical to TRBD1. CDR1 is MGHRA, CDR2 YSYEKL, per germline. The J segment lost 7 bases and the V segment lost 2 bases, leaving 10 bases of the junction unmatched. CDR3 length: 15 amino acids. In nucleotides, the CDR3 is TGCGCCAGCAGCCAAACAACAGGGGTAGAAAGTGGCTACACCTTC. This gives the protein CASSQTTGVESGYTF.

This clonotype was seen repeatedly, ten times or more. CDR3 nucleotides: TGTGCCAGCAGTTACGCCACCCCGGGACAGGGGGCGGACACTGAAGCTTTCTTT. It yields the protein CASSYATPGQGADTEAFF. This chain connects TRBV6-6 to TRBJ1-1, with 12 bases that match TRBD1. The CDR3 length is 18 residues. V shed 2 bases, J shed 3 bases, and the junction held 10 bases outside the gene matches. Germline lookup yields CDR1 MNHNY and CDR2 SVGAGI (reference sequence).

In this sample, this clonotype turned up many times. The genes are TRBV28 and TRBJ2-5; unclear D gene. Germline assignment: CDR1 MDHEN and CDR2 SYDVKM. V lost 5 bases and J lost 4, with 5 bases in between. CDR3 length: 11 residues. CDR3 sequence reads: CASSQRETQYF. CDR3 sequence (DNA): TGTGCCAGCAGTCAAAGAGAGACCCAGTACTTC.

This clonotype came up many times. This chain uses TRBV7-2 with TRBJ2-3; D call uncertain. CDR3 size: 16 residues. Trimming cost V 2 bases and J 0 bases, with 12 bases left between them. CDR1 and CDR2 from the germline V gene are SGHTA and FQGNSA. CDR3 region: CASSLLAGRSTDTQYF. The CDR3 DNA reads TGTGCCAGCAGCTTACTGGCCGGTAGGAGCACAGATACGCAGTATTTT.

Ten or more counts support this clonotype. This sequence joins TRBV12-3 or TRBV12-4 and TRBJ1-1; 9 bases align to TRBD1. The CDR3 consists of 22 residues. The ends lost 4 bases at V and 3 bases at J; junction bases unmatched: 27. The CDR3, as DNA: TGTGCCAGCAGTTCCCAAACCGGATTAGACAGGGGGAAGCGGTCGGTGGACACTGAAGCTTTCTTT. It specifies CASSSQTGLDRGKRSVDTEAFF.

This clonotype was recorded a few times. This sequence joins TRBV6-2 or TRBV6-3 and TRBJ1-5; D is uncertain. The V end lost 3 bases, the J end lost 4 bases, and 16 bases lay between the germline ends. CDR3 size: 16 residues. Per the germline V gene, CDR1 is MNHEY and CDR2 is SVGEGT. The chain's CDR3 is CASSYELSHPNQPQHF. CDR3 DNA sequence: TGTGCCAGCAGTTATGAGCTGAGCCATCCTAATCAGCCCCAGCATTTT.

Of note for this clonotype: The DNA is omitted, as the CDR3 cannot be located on it reliably, and the CDR3 follows TCRdb's listing. The chain has TRBV29-1 and TRBJ2-3; TRBD1, the D gene given by the table, was not confirmed from the DNA. The CDR3 spans 14 amino acids, including both terminal residues. CDR1 is SQVTM, CDR2 ANQGSEA, per germline. CDR3: CSVAFGTAKNPALF.

This clonotype was observed at least ten times. The chain carries TRBV15 and TRBJ2-2; 10 bases line up with TRBD1. The germline gives CDR1 LNHNV, CDR2 YYDKDF (reference sequence). This CDR3 contains 15 residues. The V and J ends lost 7 bases and 3 bases, in that order; junction bases with no gene match: 5. The DNA of the CDR3 is TGTGCCACCAACCGGGACAGGGGTTACACCGGGGAGCTGTTTTTT. This sequence encodes CATNRDRGYTGELFF.

This clonotype has ten or more counts. The J gene is TRBJ2-1, the V gene TRBV7-9, with D perhaps TRBD2 (5 bases). The CDR3 length is 12 residues. V was pared by 2 bases and J by 15 bases, with 14 bases between. Per the germline V gene, CDR1 is SEHNR and CDR2 is FQNEAQ (reference sequence). CDR3 nucleotide sequence: TGTGCCAGCAGCTTACTAGCCCTGGAGTTGTTCTTC. This gives the protein CASSLLALELFF.

This clonotype was picked up many times. The V and J genes are TRBV6-1 and TRBJ1-3; no reliable D call. V was clipped by 8 bases and J by 0 bases, with 11 bases between them. The CDR3 extends over 14 amino acids. CDR1 MNHNS and CDR2 SASEGT come from the germline V gene. CDR3 sequence reads: CASWEGNSGNTIYF. CDR3 DNA sequence: TGTGCCAGCTGGGAGGGAAACTCTGGAAACACCATATATTTT.

This clonotype was recorded many times. V is TRBV12-3 or TRBV12-4 and J is TRBJ2-3, with D possibly called TRBD1 or TRBD2 (5 bases each). Trimming took 6 bases from V and 4 from J, leaving 8 bases between them. CDR3 length equals 12 residues. The CDR3 DNA reads as TGTGCCAGCAGCCGGGGCGCAGATACGCAGTATTTT. Its translation is CASSRGADTQYF.

This sequence joins TRBV2 and TRBJ2-1, with D unclear. Germline CDR1 SNHLY, CDR2 FYNNEI. This CDR3 has 8 amino acids. Trimming removed 8 bases from V and 14 bases from J, with 7 bases in between. In DNA form, the CDR3 reads TGTGCCAGCGGCCTGGAGTTCTTC. Protein product: CASGLEFF. Full variable domain (rest looked up from reference TRBV2 and TRBJ2-1): EPEVTQTPSHQVTQMGQEVILRCVPISNHLYFYWYRQILGQKVEFLVSFYNNEISEKSEIFDDQFSVERPDGSNFTLKIRSTKLEDSAMYFCASGLEFFGPGTRLTVL.

This chain connects TRBV24-1 to TRBJ2-6; tentatively, D is TRBD1 (5 bases). Germline lookup yields CDR1 KGHDR and CDR2 SFDVKD. V was clipped by 4 bases and J by 0 bases, with 6 bases between them. The CDR3 loop spans 15 amino acids. The CDR3 nucleotides read TGTGCCACCAGTGAAACAGGCTCTGGGGCCAACGTCCTGACTTTC. It specifies CATSETGSGANVLTF.

There are many counts of this clonotype. The V gene is TRBV28, the J gene TRBJ1-2; 10 nucleotides match TRBD1. The CDR3 spans 13 residues. V lost 6 bases and J lost 8; bases outside the gene matches: 6. Germline V lookup: CDR1 MDHEN, CDR2 SYDVKM. The DNA for the CDR3 is TGTGCCAGCAGCCCCGACAGGGGGCGCGGCTACACCTTC. Translating it yields CASSPDRGRGYTF.

The chain joins TRBV20-1 to TRBJ2-3; 10 bases agree with TRBD2. CDR1 and CDR2 (germline): DFQATT, SNEGSKA (reference sequence). The J segment lost 8 bases and the V segment lost 1 base, leaving 12 bases of the junction unmatched. CDR3 length: 16 residues. CDR3 amino acids: CSARVAQAGGPGTQYF. DNA of the CDR3: TGCAGTGCTAGAGTGGCCCAAGCGGGGGGGCCTGGTACGCAGTATTTT.

This clonotype showed up just a few times. The rearrangement uses TRBV20-1 and TRBJ1-4, with D unclear. Trimming removed 5 bases from V and 0 bases from J, with 16 bases in between. In germline, CDR1 is DFQATT, CDR2 SNEGSKA (reference sequence). The length of the CDR3 is 16 residues. CDR3 nucleotides: TGCAGTGCTGGATCATTTACGGCTGCAACTAATGAAAAACTGTTTTTT. Amino acid sequence: CSAGSFTAATNEKLFF.

This clonotype was detected many times. The chain is built from TRBV7-2 and TRBJ1-2; tentatively, D is TRBD1 (5 bases). The V end was cut by 4 bases, the J end by 0 bases, with 12 bases between. The germline V gene has CDR1 SGHTA and CDR2 FQGNSA. This CDR3 spans 15 amino acids. DNA of the CDR3: TGTGCCAGCAGCTCCACAGGAGCTGCTAACTATGGCTACACCTTC. This encodes CASSSTGAANYGYTF.

This clonotype showed up many times. The genes are TRBV10-3 and TRBJ1-6; no reliable D call. Trimming removed 6 bases from V and 5 bases from J, with 8 bases in between. Germline CDR1 and CDR2: ENHRY and SYGVKD. CDR3 length: 13 amino acids. The DNA of the CDR3 is TGTGCCATCAGGCCCCTGGATAATTCACCCCTCCACTTT. Encoded protein: CAIRPLDNSPLHF.

This clonotype was detected many times. The chain links TRBV5-1 to TRBJ2-3; D assignment may be TRBD1 or TRBD2 (5 bases each). This CDR3 has 18 residues. Germline CDR1 is SGHRS and CDR2 is YFSETQ. V lost 0 bases and J lost 1, with 18 bases in between. The CDR3 spells CASSLEAGMRGRTDTQYF. As DNA, the CDR3 is TGCGCCAGCAGCTTGGAGGCAGGGATGAGGGGCCGCACAGATACGCAGTATTTT.

The chain recombines TRBV12-3 or TRBV12-4 with TRBJ2-7; D could derive from TRBD1 or TRBD2 (7 bases each). V dropped 5 bases and J dropped 2 bases, with 13 bases sitting between them. This CDR3 is 14 amino acids long. Here the CDR3 reads CASSRQGGAYEQYF. In DNA form, the CDR3 reads TGTGCCAGCAGTAGACAGGGAGGGGCCTACGAGCAGTACTTC.

Many counts were recorded for this clonotype. The chain links TRBV24-1 to TRBJ2-1, with 8 bases fitting TRBD2. Germline CDR1 KGHDR, CDR2 SFDVKD. The CDR3 length is 16 residues. V was pared by 2 bases and J by 5 bases, with 7 bases of the junction left unmatched. The CDR3 sequence: CATSDSWTSRNNEQFF. The CDR3 region has the DNA TGTGCCACCAGTGATTCTTGGACTAGCCGAAACAATGAGCAGTTCTTC.

As for this clonotype: The junction departs from germline at one end; a sequencing error may be responsible. V is TRBV7-2 and J is TRBJ2-3; D is possibly TRBD2 (5 bases). The CDR3 loop spans 15 amino acids. Per germline, CDR1 SGHTA and CDR2 FQGNSA. CDR3 residues: CASSLFPGNTDTQDF. CDR3 sequence (DNA): TGTGCCAGCAGCTTATTCCCGGGGAACACAGATACGCAGGATTTT.

This clonotype was observed many times. The chain combines TRBV11-2 with TRBJ1-2, with D hard to call. The germline V gene has CDR1 SGHAT and CDR2 FQNNGV. V gave up 3 bases and J gave up 5 bases, with 7 bases separating them. This CDR3 contains 12 residues. CDR3 sequence reads: CASSFAGYGYTF. In nucleotides, the CDR3 is TGTGCCAGCAGCTTTGCCGGATATGGCTACACCTTC.